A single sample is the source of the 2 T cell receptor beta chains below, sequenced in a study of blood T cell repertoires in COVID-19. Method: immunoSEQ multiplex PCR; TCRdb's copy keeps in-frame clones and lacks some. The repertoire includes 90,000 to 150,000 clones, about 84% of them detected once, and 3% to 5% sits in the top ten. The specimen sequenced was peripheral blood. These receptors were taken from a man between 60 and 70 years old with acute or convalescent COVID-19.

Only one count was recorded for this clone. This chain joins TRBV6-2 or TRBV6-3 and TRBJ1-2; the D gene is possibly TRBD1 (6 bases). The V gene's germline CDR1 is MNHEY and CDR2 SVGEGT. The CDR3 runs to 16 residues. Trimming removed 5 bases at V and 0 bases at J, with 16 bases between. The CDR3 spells CASSQPDRQSNYGYTF. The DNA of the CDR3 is TGTGCCAGCAGTCAACCGGACAGACAATCTAACTATGGCTACACCTTC.

CDR3 in DNA: TGTGCCAGTAGTAGGGGACACATGAACACTGAAGCTTTCTTT. Encoded protein: CASSRGHMNTEAFF. The chain links TRBV19 to TRBJ1-1, with D maybe TRBD1 (6 bases). Trimming removed 4 bases at V and 0 bases at J, with 9 bases between. Germline V CDR1 and CDR2: LNHDA, SQIVND (reference sequence). The CDR3 is 14 amino acids.